This entry lists 14 T cell receptor beta chains sequenced from one sample in a study of blood T cell repertoires in COVID-19. Profiled with immunoSEQ multiplex PCR; TCRdb holds only in-frame clones, not every one. The data hold about 160,000 clones, with approximately 86% observed a single time. Sequencing input: peripheral blood. These receptors were collected from an older man with COVID-19, enrolled during active disease.

This clone is a singleton in its sample. The CDR3 DNA reads TGTGCCAGCAGCCACCAAGCCGGCCCGACAAGAGCTAACTATGGCTACACCTTC. Translation gives CASSHQAGPTRANYGYTF. V usage is TRBV14 and J usage is TRBJ1-2; D not certain. The CDR3 totals 18 residues. In germline, CDR1 is SGHDN, CDR2 FVKESK. Trimming pared 3 bases from V and 0 bases from J, leaving 20 bases between.

The chain links TRBV5-1 to TRBJ1-1, with D unresolved. V was shortened by 4 bases and J by 0 bases, with 10 bases between the two germline ends. The CDR3 is 14 residues long. Germline CDR1 is SGHRS and CDR2 is YFSETQ. The CDR3 bases are TGCGCCAGCAGCGAGCAGGCGATGAACACTGAAGCTTTCTTT. Translated: CASSEQAMNTEAFF.

In its sample, this clone ranks as medium-sized (0.01 to 0.1%). The V call is TRBV23-1, the J call TRBJ2-5, with 11 positions matching TRBD1. TRBV23-1 is placed among ORFs of uncertain function. This CDR3 has 14 residues. Germline trimming cut 4 bases from V and 4 bases from J; bases unmatched to any gene: 2. CDR3 DNA sequence: TGCGCCAGCAGTCCGGGACAGGGGGGAGAGACCCAGTACTTC. It specifies CASSPGQGGETQYF.

CDR3 amino acids: CASSLGAILQETQYF. The CDR3 nucleotides are TGTGCCAGCAGCTTAGGGGCGATTCTCCAAGAGACCCAGTACTTC. The chain couples TRBV11-2 to TRBJ2-5, with D hard to call. Trimming left V 1 base short and J 1 base short, with 10 bases between. The CDR3 length is 15 residues. From germline, CDR1 is SGHAT and CDR2 FQNNGV. The whole variable domain, filled in from reference TRBV11-2 and TRBJ2-5, reads EAGVAQSPRYKIIEKRQSVAFWCNPISGHATLYWYQQILGQGPKLLIQFQNNGVVDDSQLPKDRFSAERLKGVDSTLKIQPAKLEDSAVYLCASSLGAILQETQYFGPGTRLLVL.

The CDR3 protein is CASSPPGRTGRDNEQFF. Written as DNA, the CDR3 is TGTGCCAGCTCACCACCGGGGCGGACAGGGAGGGACAATGAGCAGTTCTTC. This rearrangement joins TRBV18 to TRBJ2-1, with D maybe TRBD1 (8 bases). V was cut by 0 bases and J by 5 bases, with 17 bases left in between. The CDR3 extends over 17 amino acids. CDR1 KGHSH and CDR2 LQKENI come from the germline V gene.

In this sample, this clone turned up once. The chain employs TRBV10-3 and TRBJ2-5; the D gene is possibly TRBD2 (7 bases). The CDR3 loop spans 16 amino acids. V was cut by 2 bases and J by 1 base, with 14 bases left in between. Germline loops: CDR1 ENHRY, CDR2 SYGVKD. The CDR3 DNA is TGTGCCATCAGTGAGAGGGGGGGGCTAATCCAAGAGACCCAGTACTTC. Translation gives CAISERGGLIQETQYF.

This chain joins TRBV15 and TRBJ1-3; D gene unclear. V lost 1 base and J lost 4, with 8 bases in between. The V gene's germline CDR1 is LNHNV and CDR2 YYDKDF (reference sequence). CDR3 length equals 14 residues. Here the CDR3 DNA reads TGTGCCACCAGCAGAGTAGCGGGGGGAAACACCATATATTTT. As protein: CATSRVAGGNTIYF.

The chain links TRBV6-1 to TRBJ1-4, with unresolved D. Germline assignment: CDR1 MNHNS and CDR2 SASEGT. The CDR3 contains 15 residues. The germline V and J ends were trimmed by 0 bases and 8 bases, with 13 bases remaining between them. The CDR3 nucleotides are TGTGCCAGCAGTGAAGCCCGGGGTTGGAAAGAAAAACTGTTTTTT. This encodes CASSEARGWKEKLFF.

This rearrangement joins TRBV2 to TRBJ2-1, with TRBD1 as a possible D gene (5 bases). CDR1 is SNHLY and CDR2 is FYNNEI in the germline V gene. V was pared by 6 bases and J by 4 bases, with 10 bases between. The CDR3 is 13 residues long. CDR3 in amino acids: CASSRGQYNEQFF. Here the CDR3 DNA reads TGTGCCAGCAGCCGAGGACAATACAATGAGCAGTTCTTC.

The chain couples TRBV7-9 to TRBJ1-2, with D uncertain. Trimming cost V 2 bases and J 2 bases, with 6 bases left between them. CDR1 SEHNR and CDR2 FQNEAQ come from the germline V gene (reference sequence). CDR3 length equals 13 residues. The CDR3 is CASSLSQNYGYTF. CDR3 coding DNA: TGTGCCAGCAGCTTAAGCCAAAACTATGGCTACACCTTC.

The V gene is TRBV15, the J gene TRBJ1-5; D might be TRBD1 (5 bases). Trimming took off 2 bases at V and 4 bases at J, with 15 bases between the two ends. The CDR3 covers 16 residues. Germline loops: CDR1 LNHNV, CDR2 YYDKDF (reference sequence). The CDR3 here is CATSRPSRQPNQPQHF. CDR3 nucleotides: TGTGCCACCAGCAGACCATCTCGACAGCCTAATCAGCCCCAGCATTTT.

In this sample, this clone turned up a few times. The chain recombines TRBV3-1 (or the pseudogene TRBV3-2) with TRBJ1-3; unclear D gene. V was clipped by 11 bases and J by 2 bases, with 10 bases between them. Germline V lookup: CDR1 LGHDT, CDR2 YNNKEL (reference sequence). The CDR3 covers 12 residues. The CDR3 spells CAVAGAGNTIYF. The CDR3 DNA reads TGTGCCGTGGCTGGTGCTGGAAACACCATATATTTT.

This clone has only one observation. The chain couples TRBV29-1 to TRBJ1-4, with 8 bases aligning to TRBD1. Germline V gives CDR1 SQVTM, CDR2 ANQGSEA. The CDR3 contains 13 residues. With V trimmed by 8 bases and J by 8 bases, 10 bases remained unmatched. The CDR3 sequence is CSFRQGYYEKLFF. CDR3 DNA sequence: TGCAGCTTCAGACAGGGGTATTACGAAAAACTGTTTTTT.

This clone was seen a single time. The chain combines TRBV5-6 with TRBJ1-5; a weak D match, TRBD1 (6 bases). The CDR3 is 14 residues long. The germline V and J ends were trimmed by 5 bases and 3 bases, with 12 bases remaining between them. Per germline, CDR1 SGHDT and CDR2 YYEEEE. CDR3 region: CASSLTGTNQPQHF. The CDR3 DNA reads TGTGCCAGCAGTCTCACAGGGACCAATCAGCCCCAGCATTTT.